This T cell receptor (beta chain) was recovered during a study of PD-1 blockade in classical Hodgkin lymphoma (dated by TCRdb to 2019 to 2021). A note on the overall study: Nivolumab dosing was 3 mg/kg intravenously every 2 weeks, continuing until either disease progression or unacceptable toxicity. The study used CyTOF and TCR beta sequencing to define a peripheral blood immune signature of response to PD-1 blockade in classical Hodgkin lymphoma.

Notes on this clone: Its antigen target is currently unknown. No base-level quality is on record; no much larger clone is a single base apart.

CDR1 and CDR2, per the germline V gene, are SNHLY and FYNNEI. Between the V and J ends, shortened by 6 bases and 2 bases respectively, the junction contains 14 bases. The cysteine opens and the phenylalanine closes a CDR3 of 14 amino acids. The CDR3 DNA has 42 bases and is translated from base 1. Reading the label with the study, this specimen's time point is: cycle 1 day 1 (C1D1), immediately before nivolumab initiation. Every trial patient had relapsed after autologous stem cell transplantation, and cohorts A, B and C differed in prior brentuximab vedotin exposure. A total of around 60 patients with relapsed/refractory classical Hodgkin lymphoma made up the trial cohort, and each patient's best overall response was complete response, partial response or progressive disease. In the multi-cohort phase II CheckMate 205 trial, trial patients received single-agent nivolumab. An independent review committee assessed best overall response by applying the 2007 International Working Group response criteria. Trial PBMCs were collected immediately before nivolumab initiation (C1D1) and during therapy at cycle 2 day 1 and cycle 4 day 1. Peripheral blood was collected in 8 mL Vacutainer Cell Preparation Tubes, from which PBMCs were isolated by centrifugation and then cryopreserved.

Overall study outcomes, separate from this receptor: Newly diagnosed patients were reported to have lower baseline TCR diversity than healthy donors, and relapsed/refractory patients were reported to have lower baseline TCR diversity still. Baseline diversity similar to that of newly diagnosed patients was observed in trial patients achieving complete response, whereas significantly lower diversity was observed in partial responders and progressors. CD4+ but not CD8+ TCR diversity rose significantly by C4D1 (p=0.0027 vs p=0.16), most apparent in complete responders (p=0.02). Lower diversity was seen in patients whose nivolumab began less than 1 year after ASCT, and these patients were left out of later analyses so that immune reconstitution would not confound the results. The study covered only a single clinical trial cohort, and the causes of the repertoire differences, possibly disease activity or prior therapy, were still not defined.

Genomic DNA was isolated using the Qiagen DNeasy kit from unsorted PBMCs as well as from negatively selected CD4+ and CD8+ fractions. TCR beta CDR3 regions were amplified by immunoSEQ multiplex PCR using primers annealing to V and J segments. A synthetic immune receptor repertoire was used to minimize amplification bias, and any remaining bias was removed computationally after sequencing. In the original analysis: Repertoire diversity was quantified as the Shannon entropy index using custom Python scripts. Unsorted, CD4+ and CD8+ repertoires were analyzed separately, except for combined analyses in which CD4+ and CD8+ sequences were merged in silico. Clonal expansion was defined as a frequency increase of at least 2-fold after treatment compared with C1D1, and clones undetected at baseline were assigned a pseudocount of 0.5. Clones with 0 or 1 copy at C1D1 were defined as singleton clones, while clones with 2 or more copies were defined as non-singleton clones. By matching protein sequences in sorted samples from the same patient, clones expanded in unsorted samples were annotated as CD4+, CD8+ or unknown. Wilcoxon tests on paired samples were used to test diversity changes from C1D1 to C4D1. As stored in TCRdb, this immuneACCESS dataset retains in-frame rearrangements with V and J assigned. A fraction of the clones does not appear; measured against another copy, unresolved V genes explain less than half of the discrepancy, and the remainder lacks a known reason. The DNA was the basis for D and trimming; V, J and clone size are from that table. Across this sample there are over 10,000 clones, with around nine tenths seen only once. Clones ranked in the top ten supply roughly 35% of the sample.

This clonotype was sampled from a human donor with classical Hodgkin lymphoma. Sequences were derived from peripheral blood mononuclear cells (PBMCs), sampled at baseline. The chain joins TRBV2 to TRBJ2-7; a tentative D call is TRBD1 (8 bases match). The nucleotides are TGTGCCAGCAGGTATACAGGGGGGGCCTACGAGCAGTACTTC. Translated, this gives CASRYTGGAYEQYF.